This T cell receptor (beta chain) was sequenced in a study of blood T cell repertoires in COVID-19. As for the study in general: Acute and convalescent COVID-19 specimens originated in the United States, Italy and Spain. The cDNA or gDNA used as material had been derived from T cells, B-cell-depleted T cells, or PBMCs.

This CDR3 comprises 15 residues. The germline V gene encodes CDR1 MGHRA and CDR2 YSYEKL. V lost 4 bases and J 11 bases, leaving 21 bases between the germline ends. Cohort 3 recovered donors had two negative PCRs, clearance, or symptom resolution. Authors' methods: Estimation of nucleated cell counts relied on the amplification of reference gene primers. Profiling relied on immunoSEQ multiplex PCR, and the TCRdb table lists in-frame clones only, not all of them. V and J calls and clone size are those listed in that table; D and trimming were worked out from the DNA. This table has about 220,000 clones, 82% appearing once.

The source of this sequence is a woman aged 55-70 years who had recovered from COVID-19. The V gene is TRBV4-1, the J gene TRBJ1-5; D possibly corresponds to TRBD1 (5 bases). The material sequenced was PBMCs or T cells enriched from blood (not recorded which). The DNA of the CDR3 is TGCGCCAGCAGCCCGCAGGGAATGGGGCAAGGGGCCCAGCATTTT. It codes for CASSPQGMGQGAQHF.